This T cell receptor (beta chain) originates from a study of Graves' ophthalmopathy and Graves' hyperthyroidism. As the template, RNA transcripts were used to amplify TCR beta CDR3 regions. Second-round multiplex PCR followed a first-round RT-PCR using HTBI primers. Each CDR3 protein gets one entry after TCRdb re-called the multiplex PCR reads with MiXCR. Altogether about 660,000 distinct CDR3 sequences are present, roughly two fifths being singletons, with the ten largest covering over 2.5%. For this clonotype: Its antigen is unidentified.

The study, taken as a whole, reports: A model built from 13 signatures distinguished ophthalmopathy from stable hyperthyroidism with 87.88% sensitivity and 70% to 84% specificity.

V lost 1 base and J 0 bases, leaving 13 bases between the germline ends. Germline CDR1 DFQATT, CDR2 SNEGSKA (reference sequence). This CDR3 region has 15 residues. With a duration under 3 months, ophthalmopathy in the donors showed moderate-to-severe activity, CAS ≥3 and NOSPECS ≥4. Diagnoses were established from clinical symptoms, serum thyroxine, TRAb, thyroid ultrasound and orbital computed tomography. Fresh peripheral blood, about 10 ml, was the PBMC source. The origin of this receptor is an adult man with Graves' ophthalmopathy. This chain connects TRBV20-1 to TRBJ2-7; a possible D gene is TRBD1 (5 bases). Sequenced input: peripheral blood. The CDR3 region has the DNA TGCAGTGCTAGAGTCGTAAGACAGAACTCCTACGAGCAGTACTTC. This sequence encodes CSARVVRQNSYEQYF.